This TCR beta chain stems from a study of blood T cell repertoires in COVID-19. CDR1 is SGHTA, CDR2 FQGNSA, per germline. The CDR3 length is 13 residues. Deletions cut 1 base from V and 6 bases from J, with 10 bases between. Authors' processing steps: Quantification of nucleated cells was approximated via reference gene primer amplification. The method was immunoSEQ multiplex PCR; TCRdb's version includes in-frame clones alone and lacks a portion of them. V, J and clone size are those of that table, while D and trimming were read from the DNA. The repertoire includes roughly 87,000 clones, about four fifths of them detected once, and approximately 15% sits in the top ten.

Sequencing was done on a sample of peripheral blood. The clonotype originates from a woman aged 55-70 years with acute or convalescent COVID-19. The gene calls are TRBV7-2 and TRBJ2-7; D gene ambiguous. The DNA of the CDR3 is TGTGCCAGCAGCTTAGGGTCAGATCGCGAGCAGTACTTC. The encoded protein is CASSLGSDREQYF. Supplemented by reference TRBV7-2 and TRBJ2-7, the full variable domain reads GAGVSQSPSNKVTEKGKDVELRCDPISGHTALYWYRQSLGQGLEFLIYFQGNSAPDKSGLPSDRFSAERTGGSVSTLTIQRTQQEDSAVYLCASSLGSDREQYFGPGTRLTVT.